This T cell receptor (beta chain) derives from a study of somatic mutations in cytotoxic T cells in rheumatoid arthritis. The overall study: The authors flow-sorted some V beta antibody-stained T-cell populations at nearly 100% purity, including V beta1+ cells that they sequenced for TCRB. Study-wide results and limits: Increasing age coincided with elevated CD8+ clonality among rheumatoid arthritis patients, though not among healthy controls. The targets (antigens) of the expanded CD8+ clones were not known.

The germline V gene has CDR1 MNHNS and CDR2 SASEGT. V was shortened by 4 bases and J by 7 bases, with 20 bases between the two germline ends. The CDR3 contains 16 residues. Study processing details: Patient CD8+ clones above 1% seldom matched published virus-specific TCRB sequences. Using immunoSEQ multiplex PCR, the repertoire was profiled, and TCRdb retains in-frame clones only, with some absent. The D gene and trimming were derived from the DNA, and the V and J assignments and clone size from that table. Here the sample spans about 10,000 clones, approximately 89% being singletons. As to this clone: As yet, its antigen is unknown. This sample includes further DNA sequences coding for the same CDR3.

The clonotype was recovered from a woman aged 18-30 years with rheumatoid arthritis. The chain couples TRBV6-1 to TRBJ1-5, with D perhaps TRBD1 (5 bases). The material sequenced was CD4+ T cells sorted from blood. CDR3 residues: CASSGFSGTGSQPQHF. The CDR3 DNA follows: TGTGCCAGCAGTGGATTCTCGGGGACCGGGAGCCAGCCCCAGCATTTT.